The present entry profiles one T cell receptor beta chain with its context. Synthesis of TCR beta cDNA relied on 5'RACE template switching carrying UMIs. No DNA is given; TCRdb re-called the 5' RACE reads and lists each CDR3 protein once. The listing contains 550,000 to 600,000 distinct CDR3 sequences. The data originate from a study of T cells expressing NK-cell markers. Across the whole study: The TCR beta repertoires originated in sorted CD3+CD56+NKG2C+, CD3+CD56+NKG2C- and CD3+CD56-NKG2C+ T cells. Just one sequenced donor of eight was HCMV-seronegative, while seven were seropositive.

This CDR3 is built from 16 residues. V gene TRBV12-3 or TRBV12-4 combines with J gene TRBJ1-1. The material sequenced was blood T cells: a sorted CD56 or NKG2C T cell subset, CD4+ or CD8+ T cells, or bulk PBMC T cells (not recorded which). The source of this sequence is a man between 18 and 35 years old in good health. CDR3 in amino acids: CASSYGRAEVNTEAFF.